What follows describes a single TCR beta chain. The data belong to a study of blood T cell repertoires in COVID-19. The overall study: Sources were T cells, B-cell-depleted T cells, or PBMCs; the material itself was cDNA or gDNA.

This CDR3 is 13 amino acids long. With 6 bases removed from V and 3 bases from J, the gap between germline ends came to 11 bases. CDR1 is MNHEY and CDR2 is SVGAGI in the germline V gene. Method: immunoSEQ multiplex PCR; TCRdb's copy keeps in-frame clones and lacks some. The data show around 300,000 clones, about 87% seen once. The clonotype comes from a woman under 40 with COVID-19, enrolled during active disease. V is TRBV6-5 and J is TRBJ1-1; possible D gene TRBD1, 5 bases. The source material was peripheral blood. CDR3 sequence reads: CASSRLGDTEAFF. CDR3 in DNA: TGTGCCAGCAGCCGTTTAGGGGACACTGAAGCTTTCTTT.